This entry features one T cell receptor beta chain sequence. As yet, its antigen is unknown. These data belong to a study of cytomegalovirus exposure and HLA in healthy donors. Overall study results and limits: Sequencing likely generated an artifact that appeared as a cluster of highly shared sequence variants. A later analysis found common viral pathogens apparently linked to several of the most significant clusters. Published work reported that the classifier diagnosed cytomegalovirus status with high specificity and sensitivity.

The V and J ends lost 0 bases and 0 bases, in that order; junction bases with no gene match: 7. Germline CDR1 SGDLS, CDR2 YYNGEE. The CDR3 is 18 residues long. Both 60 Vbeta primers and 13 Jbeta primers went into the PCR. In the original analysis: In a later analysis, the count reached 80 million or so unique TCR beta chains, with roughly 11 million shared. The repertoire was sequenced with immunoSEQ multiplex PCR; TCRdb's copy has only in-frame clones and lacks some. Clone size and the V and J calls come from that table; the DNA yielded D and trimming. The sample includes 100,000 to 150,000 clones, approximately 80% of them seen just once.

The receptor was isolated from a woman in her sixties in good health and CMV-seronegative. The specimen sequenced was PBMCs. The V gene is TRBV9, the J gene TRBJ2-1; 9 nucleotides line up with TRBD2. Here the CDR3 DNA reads TGTGCCAGCAGCGTAGAGGCTGTAGCGGGAGTCTCCTACAATGAGCAGTTCTTC. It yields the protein CASSVEAVAGVSYNEQFF.